These 15 T cell receptor beta chains were sequenced from one sample in a study of identical twins. Each CDR3 protein is one row after TCRdb ran MiXCR on the 5' RACE reads. The sample lists more than 1.5 million distinct CDR3 sequences; about 31% were seen once. The sequencing sample was made of cord blood. The receptors stem from a newborn girl in good health.

Regarding this clonotype: A junction boundary mismatches the germline segment, possibly from a read error. V usage is TRBV20-1 and J usage is TRBJ2-1, with TRBD2 matching over 10 bases. Germline CDR1 reads DFQATT; CDR2 reads SNEGSKA (reference sequence). The CDR3 spans 15 residues. The CDR3 sequence is CGARGRTSGNNEQFF. For the CDR3, the DNA is TGCGGTGCTAGAGGCAGGACTAGCGGTAACAATGAGCAGTTCTTC.

This clonotype was seen ten or more times. The chain is built from TRBV10-3 and TRBJ1-2; D not certain. Germline V CDR1 and CDR2: ENHRY, SYGVKD. The ends were cut back, 2 bases at V and 5 bases at J, with 3 bases in the middle. This CDR3 has 11 residues. The CDR3 reads CAISERYGYTF. The CDR3 DNA sequence: TGTGCCATCAGTGAGCGGTATGGCTACACCTTC.

In this sample, this clonotype turned up a few times. CDR3 amino acids: CASSLVGGAQETQYF. The CDR3 DNA is TGTGCCAGCAGCTTAGTAGGGGGGGCCCAAGAGACCCAGTACTTC. This chain links TRBV11-2 with TRBJ2-5; possible D gene TRBD2, 7 bases. The CDR3 has 15 residues. CDR1 and CDR2 from the germline V gene are SGHAT and FQNNGV. Deletions cut 1 base from V and 1 base from J, with 10 bases between.

This clonotype was observed a handful of times. The chain is built from TRBV4-1 and TRBJ1-2; D gene uncertain. The germline gives CDR1 MGHRA, CDR2 YSYEKL. V lost 0 bases, J lost 4 bases, and 12 bases lay in between. The CDR3 is 15 amino acids. In DNA, the CDR3 is TGCGCCAGCAGCCAAGATTCCGGGTACTTCTATGGCTACACCTTC. Translation: CASSQDSGYFYGYTF.

This clonotype was counted ten times or more. The J gene is TRBJ2-1, the V gene TRBV29-1, with 9 bases fitting TRBD1. J lost 1 base, V lost 7 bases, and 5 bases had no gene match. CDR1 SQVTM and CDR2 ANQGSEA come from the germline V gene. The CDR3 length is 14 residues. The CDR3 sequence is CSGSGTGSYNEQFF. CDR3 bases: TGCAGCGGTTCCGGGACAGGGTCCTACAATGAGCAGTTCTTC.

This clonotype was picked up a small number of times. The chain combines TRBV20-1 with TRBJ2-1; D may be TRBD2 (7 bases). The CDR3 runs 12 residues. V shed 3 bases and J shed 8 bases, with 11 bases lying between them. CDR1 DFQATT and CDR2 SNEGSKA come from the germline V gene (reference sequence). CDR3 in amino acids: CSASGGLDEQFF. In DNA form, the CDR3 reads TGCAGTGCTAGCGGGGGGCTCGATGAGCAGTTCTTC.

V is TRBV5-6 and J is TRBJ2-1; D is perhaps TRBD2 (5 bases). V lost 5 bases and J 9 bases, leaving 18 bases between the germline ends. In germline, CDR1 is SGHDT, CDR2 YYEEEE. This CDR3 comprises 14 residues. This CDR3 reads CASRRLFLAGEQFF. CDR3 bases: TGTGCCAGCAGGCGACTTTTTCTAGCTGGTGAGCAGTTCTTC. Drawing the rest from reference TRBV5-6 and TRBJ2-1, the complete variable domain is DAGVTQSPTHLIKTRGQQVTLRCSPKSGHDTVSWYQQALGQGPQFIFQYYEEEERQRGNFPDRFSGHQFPNYSSELNVNALLLGDSALYLCASRRLFLAGEQFFGPGTRLTVL.

The rearrangement uses TRBV12-3 or TRBV12-4 and TRBJ2-1; 11 nucleotides match TRBD2. The CDR3 is 18 amino acids. V lost 2 bases, J lost 7 bases, and 13 bases stayed unmatched. CDR3 bases: TGTGCCAGCAGTTTAAGGGGGCTAGCGGGAGGTTCCTTGAATGAGCAGTTCTTC. Translated, it gives CASSLRGLAGGSLNEQFF.

The chain joins TRBV6-6 to TRBJ2-1, with TRBD2 matching 9 bases. CDR3 length equals 15 residues. Germline assignment: CDR1 MNHNY and CDR2 SVGAGI (reference sequence). V shed 6 bases and J 8 bases; nucleotides not matched to a gene: 11. For the CDR3, the DNA is TGTGCCAGCAGCCTGGAAGCGGGAGGCATGGATGAGCAGTTCTTC. This gives the protein CASSLEAGGMDEQFF.

The sample holds a few counts of this clonotype. The chain employs TRBV12-3 or TRBV12-4 and TRBJ2-7, with D possibly TRBD2 on 6 matching bases. Trimming took 4 bases from V and 7 from J, leaving 20 bases between them. The CDR3 is 15 residues long. The CDR3 region is CASSSAGTSFNEQYF. The CDR3 DNA sequence: TGTGCCAGCAGTTCAGCCGGGACTTCGTTCAATGAGCAGTACTTC.

This clonotype was picked up a small number of times. This chain connects TRBV12-3 or TRBV12-4 to TRBJ2-1, with D perhaps matching TRBD2 (6 bases). The CDR3 extends over 14 amino acids. The V gene lost 0 bases and the J gene lost 10 bases, with 13 bases spanning the gap. CDR3 protein: CASSLAGLLYEQFF. CDR3 nucleotides: TGTGCCAGCAGTTTAGCGGGACTTCTCTACGAGCAGTTCTTC.

This clonotype was detected a few times. The chain combines TRBV12-3 or TRBV12-4 with TRBJ2-7; D possibly corresponds to TRBD1 (7 bases). This CDR3 is 15 amino acids long. V lost 4 bases and J 5 bases, leaving 18 bases between the germline ends. This chain's CDR3 is CASSSTRQGGNEQYF. DNA of the CDR3: TGTGCCAGCAGTTCTACGAGACAGGGAGGTAACGAGCAGTACTTC.

The chain links TRBV20-1 to TRBJ1-2, with D possibly being TRBD1 (6 bases). V dropped 0 bases and J dropped 0 bases, with 11 bases sitting between them. Per germline, CDR1 DFQATT and CDR2 SNEGSKA (reference sequence). This CDR3 has 15 amino acids. The CDR3 DNA reads TGCAGTGCTAGAGACAGGGGCCGAGCTAACTATGGCTACACCTTC. Translating gives CSARDRGRANYGYTF.

The chain uses TRBV5-1 and TRBJ2-1; the match to TRBD2 covers 11 bases. Germline CDR1 reads SGHRS; CDR2 reads YFSETQ. With V trimmed by 0 bases and J by 7 bases, 3 bases remained unmatched. This CDR3 is 15 amino acids long. DNA of the CDR3: TGCGCCAGCAGCTTGGTACTAGCGGGAGTTAATGAGCAGTTCTTC. This encodes CASSLVLAGVNEQFF.

This clonotype has a handful of counts. The chain is built from TRBV5-1 and TRBJ2-1, with 10 bases lining up with TRBD2. Trimming removed 2 bases from V and 8 bases from J; junction bases left unmatched: 7. In germline, CDR1 is SGHRS, CDR2 YFSETQ. There are 15 residues in the CDR3. The CDR3 DNA follows: TGCGCCAGCAGCTTTGACACTAGCGGGAACCATGAGCAGTTCTTC. It translates to CASSFDTSGNHEQFF.